These T cell receptor beta chains were read from a single sample in a study of T cells after yellow fever vaccination. TCRdb independently ran MiXCR on the 5' RACE reads; one entry per CDR3 protein. This sample carries under 150,000 distinct CDR3 sequences, over 7% of them seen once, and the ten largest clones take about 0.73%. The sample here was CD4+ T cells sorted from PBMCs, taken 5 days after the yellow fever booster vaccination. The receptors derive from a man aged 25-45 years who received the YFV17D yellow fever vaccine. Each CDR3 is given with its conserved first and last residue. A D gene is named only where the DNA matches it firmly.

j_call: TRBJ2-5
d_call: NA
v_call: TRBV7-9
cdr3_aa: CASSFGGSGETQYF

j_call: TRBJ2-1
d_call: NA
v_call: TRBV20-1
cdr3_aa: CSAPTKRRNYNEQFF

j_call: TRBJ2-7
d_call: NA
v_call: TRBV7-2
cdr3_aa: CASSALSSYEQYF

j_call: TRBJ2-7
d_call: TRBD2
v_call: TRBV3-1
cdr3_aa: CASSQVPAGGHDEQYF

j_call: TRBJ2-3
d_call: NA
v_call: TRBV7-2
cdr3_aa: CASSRPEGDTQYF

j_call: TRBJ2-1
d_call: TRBD2
v_call: TRBV20-1
cdr3_aa: CCARDIQRGGYNEQFF

j_call: TRBJ2-3
d_call: NA
v_call: TRBV7-9
cdr3_aa: CASSLGGATDTQYF

j_call: TRBJ1-1
d_call: NA
v_call: TRBV20-1
cdr3_aa: CSARDAVGAGRNTEAFF

j_call: TRBJ2-2
d_call: TRBD1
v_call: TRBV5-1
cdr3_aa: CASSLGQGAGELFF

j_call: TRBJ1-1
d_call: TRBD1
v_call: TRBV5-4
cdr3_aa: CASSPRTGMNTEAFF

j_call: TRBJ2-7
d_call: NA
v_call: TRBV25-1
cdr3_aa: CASSERVGYEQYF

j_call: TRBJ1-5
d_call: NA
v_call: TRBV29-1
cdr3_aa: CSVEGGQDQPQHF

j_call: TRBJ2-1
d_call: NA
v_call: TRBV5-8
cdr3_aa: CASSPLLREQFF

j_call: TRBJ1-6
d_call: NA
v_call: TRBV20-1
cdr3_aa: CSARARGRNSPLHF

j_call: TRBJ1-1
d_call: TRBD1
v_call: TRBV20-1
cdr3_aa: CSTRDSQGITEAFF

j_call: TRBJ2-7
d_call: NA
v_call: TRBV6-2/TRBV6-3
cdr3_aa: CASSSGDHEQYF